The text below deals with one T cell receptor beta chain. Antigen: not known. These data come from a study of radiotherapy plus CTLA-4 blockade in lung cancer. As for the study in general: The study recorded objective responses in around 18% of patients and disease control in around 31%.

Ipilimumab-mediated CTLA-4 blockade plus focal radiation was given to patients having chemo-refractory metastatic non-small-cell lung cancer. Study conclusions and caveats: The authors reported that early blood T cell clone dynamics, with interferon-beta, best predicted response.

Method: immunoSEQ multiplex PCR; TCRdb's copy keeps in-frame clones and lacks some. The table records 60,000 to 85,000 clones, around nine tenths of them present only once. This TCR came from a human donor with non-small cell lung cancer who had stable disease on radiotherapy plus ipilimumab. Sequenced material: peripheral blood, taken from a patient treated with radiotherapy plus ipilimumab.

CDR3 nucleotide sequence: TGCAGCGTTGATGGCGGACAGACAGGGCCGGGGCTCTACGAGCAGTACTTC. The encoded protein is CSVDGGQTGPGLYEQYF. The rearrangement links TRBV29-1 to TRBJ2-7; 7 nucleotides agree with TRBD1. In germline, CDR1 is SQVTM, CDR2 ANQGSEA. V was clipped by 3 bases and J by 3 bases; unmatched bases: 17. CDR3 size: 17 residues.